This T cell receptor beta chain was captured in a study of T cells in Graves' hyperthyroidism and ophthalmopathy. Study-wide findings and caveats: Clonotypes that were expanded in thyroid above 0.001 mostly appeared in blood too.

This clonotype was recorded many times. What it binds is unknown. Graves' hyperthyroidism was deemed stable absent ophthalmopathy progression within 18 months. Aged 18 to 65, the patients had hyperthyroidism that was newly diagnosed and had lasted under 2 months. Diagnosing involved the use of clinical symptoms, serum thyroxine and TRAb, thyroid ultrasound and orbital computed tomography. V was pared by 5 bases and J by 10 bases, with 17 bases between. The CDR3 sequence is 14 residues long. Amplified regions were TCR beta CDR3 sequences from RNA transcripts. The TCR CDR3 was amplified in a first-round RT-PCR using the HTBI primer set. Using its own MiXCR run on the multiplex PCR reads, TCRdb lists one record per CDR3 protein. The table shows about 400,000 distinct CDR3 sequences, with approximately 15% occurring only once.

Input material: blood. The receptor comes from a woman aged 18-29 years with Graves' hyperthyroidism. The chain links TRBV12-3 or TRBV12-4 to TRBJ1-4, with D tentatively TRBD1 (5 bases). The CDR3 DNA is TGTGCCAGCAGTCCACGGGACGTCCAGGGAAAACTGTTTTTT. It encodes CASSPRDVQGKLFF.